A single TCR beta chain is shown here with its context. Libraries were prepared by immunoSEQ multiplex PCR; TCRdb keeps only in-frame clonotypes and omits some of them. Of tens of thousands of clones listed, roughly 80% are singletons. CDR3 length equals 15 residues. Between the trimmed V and J ends, which lost 1 base and 8 bases, there was a span of 15 bases. Per the germline V gene, CDR1 is MDHEN and CDR2 is SYDVKM. The record originates from a study of blood T cell repertoires in COVID-19. Study at large: Whether acute or convalescent, the COVID-19 samples came from the United States, Italy and Spain.

The receptor was derived from a woman aged 55 to 70 with acute or convalescent COVID-19. The chain joins TRBV28 to TRBJ1-5; weak D call: TRBD1 (6 bases). The sample comprised peripheral blood. The CDR3 region has the DNA TGTGCCAGCAGTTTATTCGCAGGGGCAGGGAAGCCCCAGCATTTT. It translates to CASSLFAGAGKPQHF.